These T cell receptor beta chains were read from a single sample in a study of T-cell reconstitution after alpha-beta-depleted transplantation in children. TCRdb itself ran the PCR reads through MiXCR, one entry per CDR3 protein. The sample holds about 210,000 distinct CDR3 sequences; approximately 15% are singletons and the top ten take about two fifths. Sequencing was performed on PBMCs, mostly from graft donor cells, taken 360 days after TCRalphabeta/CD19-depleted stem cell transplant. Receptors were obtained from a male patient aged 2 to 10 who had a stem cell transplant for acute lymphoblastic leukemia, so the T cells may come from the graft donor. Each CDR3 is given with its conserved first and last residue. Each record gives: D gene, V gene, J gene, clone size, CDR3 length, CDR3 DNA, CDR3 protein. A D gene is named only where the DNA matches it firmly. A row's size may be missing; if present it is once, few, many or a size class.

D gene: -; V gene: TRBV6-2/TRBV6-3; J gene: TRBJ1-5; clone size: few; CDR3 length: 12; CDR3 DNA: TGTGCCAGCAGCACGGGGAATCAGCCCCAGCATTTT; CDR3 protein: CASSTGNQPQHF
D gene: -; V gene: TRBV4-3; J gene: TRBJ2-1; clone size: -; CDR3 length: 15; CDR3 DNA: TGCGCCAGCAGCCAAGATTGGGAGGGGGCGGAGGAGCAGTTCTTC; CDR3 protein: CASSQDWEGAEEQFF
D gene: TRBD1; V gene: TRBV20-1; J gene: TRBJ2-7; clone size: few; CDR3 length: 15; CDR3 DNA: TGCAGTGCTAGACCGTTGACAGGGCCTCCTTGGGAGCAGTACTTC; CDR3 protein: CSARPLTGPPWEQYF
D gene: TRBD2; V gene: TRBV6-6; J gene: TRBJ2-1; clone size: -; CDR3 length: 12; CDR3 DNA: TGTGCCAGCAGTCACAGCGGGGGGGTTAGGTTCTTC; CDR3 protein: CASSHSGGVRFF
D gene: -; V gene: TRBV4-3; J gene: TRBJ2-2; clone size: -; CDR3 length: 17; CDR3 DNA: TGCGCCAGCAGTCGGCGAGAGGCGCGGGCGAACACCGGGGAGCTGTTTTTT; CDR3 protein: CASSRREARANTGELFF
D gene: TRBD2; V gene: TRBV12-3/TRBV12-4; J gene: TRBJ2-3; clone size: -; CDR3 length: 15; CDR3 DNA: TGTGCCAGCAATCCGGGGAGACTAGCCCCAGATACGCAGTATTTT; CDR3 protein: CASNPGRLAPDTQYF
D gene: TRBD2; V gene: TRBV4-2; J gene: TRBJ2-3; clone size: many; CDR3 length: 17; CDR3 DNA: TGTGCCAGCAGCCCCCTAGCGGGGGGGTCTTTCACAGATACGCAGTATTTT; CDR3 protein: CASSPLAGGSFTDTQYF
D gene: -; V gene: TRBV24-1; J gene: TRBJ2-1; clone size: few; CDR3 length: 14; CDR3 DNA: TGTGCCACCAGTGACCCCCCTGCGGGGAATGAGCAGTTCTTC; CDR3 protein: CATSDPPAGNEQFF
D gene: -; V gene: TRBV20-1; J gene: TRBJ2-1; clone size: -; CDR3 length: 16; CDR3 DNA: TGCAGTGCTAGAGACTACCTAGCGTTCGGCCACAATGAGCAGTTCTTC; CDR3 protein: CSARDYLAFGHNEQFF
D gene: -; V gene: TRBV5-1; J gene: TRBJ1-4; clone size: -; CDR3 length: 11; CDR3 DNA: TGCGCCAGTTCAACTAATGAAAAACTGTTTTTT; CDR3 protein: CASSTNEKLFF
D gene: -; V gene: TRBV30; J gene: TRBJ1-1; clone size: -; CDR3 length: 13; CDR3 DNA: TGTGCCTGGAACAGGGCCGAAAACACTGAAGCTTTCTTT; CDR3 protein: CAWNRAENTEAFF
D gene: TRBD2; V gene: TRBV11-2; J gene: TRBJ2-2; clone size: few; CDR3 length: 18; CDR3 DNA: TGTGCCAGCAGCCCGAGACTAGCGGGGGGCTCGAACACCGGGGAGCTGTTTTTT; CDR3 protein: CASSPRLAGGSNTGELFF
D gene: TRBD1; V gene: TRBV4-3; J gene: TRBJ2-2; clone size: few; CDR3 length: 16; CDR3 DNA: TGCGCCAGCAGCCAAGATTGGCAGGGGGCGACCGGGGAGCTGTTTTTT; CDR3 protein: CASSQDWQGATGELFF
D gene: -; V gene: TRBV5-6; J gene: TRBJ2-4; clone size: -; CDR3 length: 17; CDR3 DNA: TGTGCCAGCAGCACACCGGAAGGGTTCTTTCGAAGGGACATTCAGTACTTC; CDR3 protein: CASSTPEGFFRRDIQYF
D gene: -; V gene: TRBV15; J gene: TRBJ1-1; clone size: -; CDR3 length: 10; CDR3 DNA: TGTGCCACCAAGGCAACTGAAGCTTTCTTT; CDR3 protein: CATKATEAFF
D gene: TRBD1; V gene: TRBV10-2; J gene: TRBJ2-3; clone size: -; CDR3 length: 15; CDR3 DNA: TGCGCCAGCAGCCGGACAGGGGGCGCAGCAGATACGCAGTATTTT; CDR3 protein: CASSRTGGAADTQYF
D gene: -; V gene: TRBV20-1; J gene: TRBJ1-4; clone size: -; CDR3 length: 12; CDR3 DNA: TGCAGTGCTAGTAGGGGTAGGGAAAAACTGTTTTTT; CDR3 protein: CSASRGREKLFF
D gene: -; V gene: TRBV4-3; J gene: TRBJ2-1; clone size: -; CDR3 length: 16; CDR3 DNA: TGCGCCAGCAACCAACAGGGACCCCACTCCTACAATGAGCAGTTCTTC; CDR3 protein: CASNQQGPHSYNEQFF
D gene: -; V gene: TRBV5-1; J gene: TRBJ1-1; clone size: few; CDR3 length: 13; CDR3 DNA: TGCGCCAGCAGCTTGGTGGAGGGTTCTGAAGCTTTCTTT; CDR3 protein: CASSLVEGSEAFF
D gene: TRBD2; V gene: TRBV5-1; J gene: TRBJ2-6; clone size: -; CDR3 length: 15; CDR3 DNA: TGCGCCAGCAGCCCTAGCGGAGCTGGGGCCAACGTCCTGACTTTC; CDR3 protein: CASSPSGAGANVLTF
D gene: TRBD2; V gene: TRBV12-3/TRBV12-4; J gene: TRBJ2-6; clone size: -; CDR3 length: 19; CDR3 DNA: TGTGCCAGCAGTACCATCCCGGGACTAGCTGTTACTGGGGCCAACGTCCTGACTTTC; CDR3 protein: CASSTIPGLAVTGANVLTF
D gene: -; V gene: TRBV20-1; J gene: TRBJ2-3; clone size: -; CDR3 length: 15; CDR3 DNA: TGCAGTGCTAGGCGGCTAGTCGGGGAAGCAGATACGCAGTATTTT; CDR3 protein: CSARRLVGEADTQYF
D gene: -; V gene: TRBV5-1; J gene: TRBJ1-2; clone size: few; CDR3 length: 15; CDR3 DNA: TGCGCCAGCAGCTTGGAAGGACCGTCTAACTATGGCTACACCTTC; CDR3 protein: CASSLEGPSNYGYTF
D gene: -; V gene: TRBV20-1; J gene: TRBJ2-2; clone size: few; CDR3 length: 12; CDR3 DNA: TGCAGTGTCCACAGGCCTGGAGGGGAGCTGTTTTTT; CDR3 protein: CSVHRPGGELFF
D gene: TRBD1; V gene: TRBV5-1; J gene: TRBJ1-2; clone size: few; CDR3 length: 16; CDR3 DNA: TGCGCCAGCAGACCCGGGGAGGGGGCGACCCTCTATGGCTACACCTTC; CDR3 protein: CASRPGEGATLYGYTF
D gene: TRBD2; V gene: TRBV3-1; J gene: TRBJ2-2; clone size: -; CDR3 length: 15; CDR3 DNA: TGTGCCACCTCCCCGGGACTAGCGGGCACCGGGGAGCTGTTTTTT; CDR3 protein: CATSPGLAGTGELFF
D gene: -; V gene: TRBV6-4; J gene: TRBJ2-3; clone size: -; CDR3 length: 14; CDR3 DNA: TGTGCCAGCAGTGAGGGGTCAAACCCAGATACGCAGTATTTT; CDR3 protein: CASSEGSNPDTQYF
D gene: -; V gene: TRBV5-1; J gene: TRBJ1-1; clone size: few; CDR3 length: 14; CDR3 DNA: TGCGCCAGCAGCTTGGAGGTGGGGTACACTGAAGCTTTCTTT; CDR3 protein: CASSLEVGYTEAFF
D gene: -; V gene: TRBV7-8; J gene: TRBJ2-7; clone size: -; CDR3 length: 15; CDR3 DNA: TGTGCCAGCAGCCTAGTTTGGCAATCCTCCTACGAGCAGTACTTC; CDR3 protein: CASSLVWQSSYEQYF
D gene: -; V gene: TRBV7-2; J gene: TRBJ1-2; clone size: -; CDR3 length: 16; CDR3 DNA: TGTGCCAGCAGCTTAGGATTCCGGGGCGCCGACTATGGCTACACCTTC; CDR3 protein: CASSLGFRGADYGYTF
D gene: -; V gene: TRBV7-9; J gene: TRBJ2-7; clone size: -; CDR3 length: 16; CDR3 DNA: TGTGCCAGCAGCTTAGGGGGGGTCTGGAGCTCCTACGAGCAGTACTTC; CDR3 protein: CASSLGGVWSSYEQYF
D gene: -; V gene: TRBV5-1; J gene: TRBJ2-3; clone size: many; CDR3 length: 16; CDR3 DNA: TGCGCCAGCAGCGATGGTAGGAAGCCGGGGACAGATACGCAGTATTTT; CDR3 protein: CASSDGRKPGTDTQYF
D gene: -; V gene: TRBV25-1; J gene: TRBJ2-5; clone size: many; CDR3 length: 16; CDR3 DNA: TGTGCCAGCAGTCCCGGGACAAAGGCTATTTTAGAGACCCAGTACTTC; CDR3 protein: CASSPGTKAILETQYF
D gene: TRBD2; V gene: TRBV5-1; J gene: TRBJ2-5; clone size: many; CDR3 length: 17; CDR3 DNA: TGCGCCAGCAGGCTAAAGACTAGCGGGGGGGCCTCTTACACCCAGTACTTC; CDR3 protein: CASRLKTSGGASYTQYF
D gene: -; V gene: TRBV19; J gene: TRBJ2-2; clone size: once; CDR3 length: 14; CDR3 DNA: TGTGCCAGTAGTATAGGGGACCGAACCGGGGAGCTGTTTTTT; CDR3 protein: CASSIGDRTGELFF
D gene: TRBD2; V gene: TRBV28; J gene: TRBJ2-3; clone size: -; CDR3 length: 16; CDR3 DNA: TGTGCCAGCAGTTTCCTCGTAGCGGGAGGCACAGATACGCAGTATTTT; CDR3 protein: CASSFLVAGGTDTQYF
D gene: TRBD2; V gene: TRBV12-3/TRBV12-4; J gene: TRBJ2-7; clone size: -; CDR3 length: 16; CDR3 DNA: TGTGCCAGCAGTTTAACCTTAGCGGGGGGTTTCTACGAGCAGTACTTC; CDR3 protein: CASSLTLAGGFYEQYF
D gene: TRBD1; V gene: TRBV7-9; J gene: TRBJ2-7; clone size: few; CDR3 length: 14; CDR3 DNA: TGTGCCAGCAGCTATGGACAGGGATATGGCGAGCAGTACTTC; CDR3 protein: CASSYGQGYGEQYF
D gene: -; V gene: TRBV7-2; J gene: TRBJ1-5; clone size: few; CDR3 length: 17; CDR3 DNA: TGTGCCAGCAGCTTAGGAGGCAGGGGATATAGCAATCAGCCCCAGCATTTT; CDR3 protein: CASSLGGRGYSNQPQHF
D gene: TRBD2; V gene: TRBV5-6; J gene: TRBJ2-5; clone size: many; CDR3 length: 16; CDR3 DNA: TGTGCCAGCAGCGTCGGGACTAGCGGGAGTGGAGAGACCCAGTACTTC; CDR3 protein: CASSVGTSGSGETQYF